These T cell receptor beta chains were read from a single sample in a study of OX40 agonist ivuxolimab in advanced cancers. Sequencing was performed with immunoSEQ multiplex PCR; in TCRdb, only in-frame clones are kept and a portion is missing. The sample holds 50,000 or so clones, roughly 85% seen once. The specimen was CD4+ or CD8+ T cells sorted from blood, collected in a trial of the OX40 agonist ivuxolimab. All receptors derive from an adult with an advanced solid tumor such as melanoma, head and neck, liver or kidney cancer. CDR3s include the opening cysteine and the closing phenylalanine or tryptophan. A D gene is named only where the DNA matches it firmly. Rows may omit the clone size; those that give it use once, few, many or a size class.

>TRBV28|TRBJ1-1|TRBD1|16|-
CASSPGQGRVNTEAFF
TGTGCCAGCAGCCCCGGACAGGGAAGGGTAAACACTGAAGCTTTCTTT
>TRBV28|TRBJ2-3|-|13|-
CASSLGISDTQYF
TGTGCCAGCAGTCTTGGTATCTCAGATACGCAGTATTTT
>TRBV6-5|TRBJ2-5|-|15|-
CASSYSPGSQETQYF
TGTGCCAGCAGTTACTCACCAGGGTCCCAAGAGACCCAGTACTTC
>TRBV4-2|TRBJ1-3|-|16|-
CASSQVPGSSGNTIYF
TGTGCCAGCAGCCAAGTCCCCGGTTCCTCTGGAAACACCATATATTTT
>TRBV6-5|TRBJ1-2|-|12|-
CASTDGVNGYTF
TGTGCCAGCACCGACGGGGTCAATGGCTACACCTTC
>TRBV29-1|TRBJ1-2|TRBD1|15|-
CSVEDEQGANYGYTF
TGCAGCGTTGAAGATGAACAGGGGGCTAACTATGGCTACACCTTC
>TRBV6-6|TRBJ1-1|-|13|few
CASSYGGGTEAFF
TGTGCCAGCAGTTATGGAGGGGGAACTGAAGCTTTCTTT
>TRBV9|TRBJ2-5|-|13|once
CASSVFPLETQYF
TGTGCCAGCAGCGTCTTCCCTTTAGAGACCCAGTACTTC
>TRBV19|TRBJ2-2|TRBD1|14|-
CASKGTANTGELFF
TGTGCCAGTAAGGGGACAGCGAACACCGGGGAGCTGTTTTTT
>TRBV4-1|TRBJ1-4|-|15|-
CASSQDRGGGEKLFF
TGCGCCAGCAGCCAAGATCGGGGGGGAGGCGAAAAACTGTTTTTT
>TRBV7-8|TRBJ2-3|TRBD2|16|-
CASSASGGALTDTQYF
TGTGCCAGCAGCGCTAGCGGGGGGGCGCTCACAGATACGCAGTATTTT
>TRBV7-2|TRBJ2-3|TRBD2|15|-
CASSQLAGGQDTQYF
TGTGCCAGCAGCCAACTAGCGGGGGGTCAAGATACGCAGTATTTT
>TRBV4-2|TRBJ1-5|TRBD1|17|-
CASSQSGQGMLPKPQHF
TGTGCCAGCAGCCAAAGCGGACAGGGGATGCTTCCGAAGCCCCAGCATTTT
>TRBV6-5|TRBJ2-7|-|12|-
CASSYDNYEQYF
TGTGCCAGCAGTTACGATAACTACGAGCAGTACTTC
>TRBV4-1|TRBJ1-5|-|14|-
CASSQERGNQPQHF
TGCGCCAGCAGCCAAGAACGGGGGAATCAGCCCCAGCATTTT
>TRBV9|TRBJ1-2|-|14|-
CASSPGHHTMGYTF
TGTGCCAGCAGTCCTGGACACCACACTATGGGCTACACCTTC
>TRBV7-2|TRBJ2-3|TRBD2|16|-
CASSLLAGGLTDTQYF
TGTGCCAGCAGCCTACTTGCGGGGGGGCTCACAGATACGCAGTATTTT
>TRBV7-6|TRBJ1-1|-|14|-
CASSYLQGNTEAFF
TGTGCCAGCAGCTACCTACAGGGGAACACTGAAGCTTTCTTT
>TRBV7-9|TRBJ2-7|TRBD2|17|-
CASSGGEGTSVTYEQYF
TGTGCCAGCAGCGGGGGCGAAGGGACTAGCGTTACCTACGAGCAGTACTTC
>TRBV18|TRBJ1-2|-|16|-
CASSLGGKGNSYGYTF
TGTGCCAGCTCCCTCGGTGGAAAGGGAAACTCCTATGGCTACACCTTC
>TRBV2|TRBJ1-1|TRBD1|14|-
CAWGSDRQVTEAFF
TGTGCCTGGGGTTCGGACAGGCAGGTCACTGAAGCTTTCTTT
>TRBV28|TRBJ2-3|-|16|-
CASSFGGGDRTDTQYF
TGTGCCAGCAGTTTTGGTGGGGGGGACAGGACAGATACGCAGTATTTT
>TRBV9|TRBJ1-2|-|13|-
CASSVGADYGYTF
TGTGCCAGCAGCGTAGGGGCTGACTATGGCTACACCTTC
>TRBV10-3|TRBJ1-1|TRBD1|16|-
CAISALQGAENTEAFF
TGTGCCATCAGTGCGCTACAGGGGGCGGAAAACACTGAAGCTTTCTTT
>TRBV11-2|TRBJ2-3|TRBD2|16|-
CASSLNSGGRTDTQYF
TGTGCCAGCAGTCTTAATAGCGGGGGCCGCACAGATACGCAGTATTTT
>TRBV2|TRBJ2-1|-|15|-
CASMRGGSTYNEQFF
TGTGCCAGCATGAGGGGGGGTTCAACCTACAATGAGCAGTTCTTC
>TRBV6-5|TRBJ1-2|TRBD1|13|many
CASSYWTGFGYTF
TGTGCCAGCAGTTACTGGACAGGGTTTGGCTACACCTTC
>TRBV4-3|TRBJ2-7|-|17|-
CASSQEVVGSVSYEQYF
TGCGCCAGCAGCCAAGAGGTAGTGGGATCCGTCTCCTACGAGCAGTACTTC
>TRBV7-9|TRBJ1-1|-|15|-
CASSLGGRGHTEAFF
TGTGCCAGCAGCTTAGGGGGCAGGGGCCACACTGAAGCTTTCTTT
>TRBV4-3|TRBJ1-1|-|15|-
CASSQDRQGGTEAFF
TGCGCCAGCAGCCAAGATCGGCAGGGAGGCACTGAAGCTTTCTTT
>TRBV4-3|TRBJ1-2|-|14|-
CASSQDVTNYGYTF
TGCGCCAGCAGCCAAGATGTTACAAACTATGGCTACACCTTC
>TRBV10-2|TRBJ1-1|-|12|-
CASRSRDKEAFF
TGCGCCAGCAGGTCCCGGGACAAAGAAGCTTTCTTT
>TRBV9|TRBJ1-4|-|16|-
CASSVGAATTNEKLFF
TGTGCCAGCAGCGTAGGGGCAGCAACAACTAATGAAAAACTGTTTTTT
>TRBV11-3|TRBJ2-3|TRBD1|15|-
CASSPGQDLEDTQYF
TGTGCCAGCAGCCCCGGACAGGATCTGGAAGATACGCAGTATTTT
>TRBV6-5|TRBJ2-7|-|16|-
CASSYSVRDRSYEQYF
TGTGCCAGCAGTTACTCGGTAAGGGACCGCTCCTACGAGCAGTACTTC
>TRBV13|TRBJ2-1|TRBD2|18|few
CASSSKIPGLAKYNEQFF
TGTGCCAGCAGCTCAAAAATACCGGGACTAGCGAAATACAATGAGCAGTTCTTC
>TRBV7-6|TRBJ2-7|TRBD1|15|-
CASSPGQVPAYEQYF
TGTGCCAGCAGCCCAGGACAGGTTCCAGCCTACGAGCAGTACTTC
>TRBV7-8|TRBJ2-3|TRBD1|12|-
CASNQGADTQYF
TGTGCCAGCAACCAGGGGGCAGATACGCAGTATTTT
>TRBV9|TRBJ2-6|-|17|once
CASSFGTGFSGANVLTF
TGTGCCAGCAGCTTCGGCACAGGGTTCTCTGGGGCCAACGTCCTGACTTTC
>TRBV2|TRBJ1-4|TRBD1|13|-
CASTTGMGEKLFF
TGTGCCAGCACGACAGGGATGGGTGAAAAACTGTTTTTT
>TRBV7-9|TRBJ2-7|-|13|-
CASSLGGGGEQYF
TGTGCCAGCAGCTTGGGGGGTGGTGGCGAGCAGTACTTC
>TRBV9|TRBJ1-4|-|15|-
CASSVGGREREKLFF
TGTGCCAGCAGCGTAGGAGGCAGGGAAAGGGAAAAACTGTTTTTT
>TRBV28|TRBJ2-7|-|13|-
CASSLTDSYEQYF
TGTGCCAGCAGTTTGACAGACTCCTACGAGCAGTACTTC
>TRBV27|TRBJ2-7|-|13|-
CASGAASSYEQYF
TGTGCCAGCGGGGCCGCGAGCTCCTACGAGCAGTACTTC